The clone carrying this T cell receptor (beta chain) was detected many times. Its target is not known. Individual cDNA molecules were tagged with unique molecular identifiers. MiXCR, run by TCRdb on the 5' RACE reads, gives a single entry per CDR3 protein. The repertoire holds some 27,000 distinct CDR3 sequences, with approximately 4.2% as singletons. V lost 6 bases, J lost 9 bases, and 7 bases stayed unmatched. This CDR3 region has 13 residues. This specimen belongs to a study of early T cells in non-severe SARS-CoV-2 infection. Study as a whole: Sequenced bulk RNA came from whole blood that was unsorted, and chains were unpaired.

Study conclusions and caveats: VDJdb matching, biased toward anti-spike CD8 responses, missed private and CD4 specificities.

The chain recombines TRBV12-3 or TRBV12-4 with TRBJ1-5, with 8 nucleotides matching TRBD1. The sample taken for sequencing was whole blood. The sequence was collected from an adult who was a healthcare worker with PCR-confirmed SARS-CoV-2 infection or an uninfected control (not recorded which). The CDR3 spells CASRGTGPSPQHF. CDR3 bases: TGTGCCAGCAGGGGGACAGGCCCCTCGCCCCAGCATTTT.